Included here is one TCR beta chain sequence, with context. Its antigen is not identified. These patients, aged 18 to 65, had recently diagnosed hyperthyroidism lasting under 2 months. Those patients with uncontrolled infection, other autoimmune disease, pregnancy or lactation were excluded. There are 16 residues in the CDR3. Per germline, CDR1 SEHNR and CDR2 FQNEAQ (reference sequence). Unmatched junction bases numbered 6, after V lost 5 bases and J lost 0 bases. Amplified TCR beta CDR3 regions derived from RNA transcripts. First-round RT-PCR of the TCR CDR3 relied on the HTBI primer set. TCRdb used MiXCR to reprocess the multiplex PCR reads, holding one entry per CDR3 protein. The sample lists fewer than 750,000 distinct CDR3 sequences; 35% to 55% were seen once. This specimen comes from a study of T cells in Graves' hyperthyroidism and ophthalmopathy. Study-wide results and limits: Within blood appeared most thyroid clonotypes that had expanded above 0.001.

The sequenced sample was peripheral blood or thyroid tissue (not recorded which). The TCR sequence derives from a woman aged 18 to 35 with Graves' hyperthyroidism. This chain connects TRBV7-9 to TRBJ2-7; 11 bases match TRBD1. CDR3: CASSGTGGTLSYEQYF. The CDR3 coding sequence is TGTGCCAGCAGCGGGACAGGGGGGACCCTCTCCTACGAGCAGTACTTC.